This paragraph covers one T cell receptor beta chain sequence. The data were taken from a study of shared clonotypes between healthy human individuals. The method was immunoSEQ multiplex PCR; TCRdb's version includes in-frame clones alone and lacks a portion of them. The repertoire consists of more than 1.2 million clones, with just under 99% occurring once and the leading ten covering over 0.3%. The CDR3 has 15 residues. Germline values: CDR1 MDHEN, CDR2 SYDVKM. After removal of 1 base from V and 1 base from J, the junction contained 2 bases not matched to a gene. The specimen was naive CD4+ T cells sorted from blood. Stated subset: CD45RA+ positively selected. This receptor was obtained from a man in his thirties or forties in good health. The rearrangement joins TRBV28 to TRBJ2-7, with TRBD1 matching 9 bases. The CDR3 loop is CASSLFGTGSYEQYF. In nucleotides, the CDR3 is TGTGCCAGCAGTTTATTCGGGACAGGGTCCTACGAGCAGTACTTC.